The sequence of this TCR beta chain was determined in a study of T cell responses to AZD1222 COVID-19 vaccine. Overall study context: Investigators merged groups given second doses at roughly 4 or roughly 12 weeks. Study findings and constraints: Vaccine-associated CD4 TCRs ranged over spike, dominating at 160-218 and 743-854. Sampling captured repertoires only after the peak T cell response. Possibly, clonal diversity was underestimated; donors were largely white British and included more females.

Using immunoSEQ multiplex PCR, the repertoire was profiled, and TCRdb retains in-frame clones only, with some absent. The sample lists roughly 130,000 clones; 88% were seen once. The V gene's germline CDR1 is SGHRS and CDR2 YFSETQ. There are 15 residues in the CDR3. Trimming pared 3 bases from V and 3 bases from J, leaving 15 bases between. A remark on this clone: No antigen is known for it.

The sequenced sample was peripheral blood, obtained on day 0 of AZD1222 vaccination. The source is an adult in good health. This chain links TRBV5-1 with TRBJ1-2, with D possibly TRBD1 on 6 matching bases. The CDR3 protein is CASSSTGSSDYGYTF. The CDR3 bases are TGCGCCAGCAGCTCTACAGGGTCGTCCGACTATGGCTACACCTTC. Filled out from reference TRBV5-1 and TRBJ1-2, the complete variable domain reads KAGVTQTPRYLIKTRGQQVTLSCSPISGHRSVSWYQQTPGQGLQFLFEYFSETQRNKGNFPGRFSGRQFSNSRSEMNVSTLELGDSALYLCASSSTGSSDYGYTFGSGTRLTVV.